Sequencing of this T cell receptor (beta chain) was carried out in a study of Ad26.COV2.S vaccination and SARS-CoV-2 variants. This CDR3 has 16 residues. The germline V gene has CDR1 LGHNA and CDR2 YSLEER. J gave up 6 bases and V 0 bases, and 4 bases lay outside the gene matches. Treatment defined: about 20 received Ad26.COV2.S at low or high dose, single or two shots; 5 received placebo; per-sample allocation not given. Samples analyzed were those drawn on day 63 after the first vaccine or placebo injection. Here immunoSEQ multiplex PCR was the method, and the copy in TCRdb shows in-frame clones only, minus some. The table lists around 450,000 clones, about 91% of them singletons.

The chain uses TRBV4-3 and TRBJ1-4, with TRBD1 matching over 10 bases. The TCR sequence derives from a person between 18 and 65 years old who received the Ad26.COV2.S COVID-19 vaccine or a placebo. Sample: peripheral blood, taken in a trial of Ad26.COV2.S vaccine versus placebo. CDR3 loop: CASSQDAGTGDEKLFF. Here the CDR3 DNA reads TGCGCCAGCAGCCAAGATGCCGGGACAGGGGATGAAAAACTGTTTTTT.